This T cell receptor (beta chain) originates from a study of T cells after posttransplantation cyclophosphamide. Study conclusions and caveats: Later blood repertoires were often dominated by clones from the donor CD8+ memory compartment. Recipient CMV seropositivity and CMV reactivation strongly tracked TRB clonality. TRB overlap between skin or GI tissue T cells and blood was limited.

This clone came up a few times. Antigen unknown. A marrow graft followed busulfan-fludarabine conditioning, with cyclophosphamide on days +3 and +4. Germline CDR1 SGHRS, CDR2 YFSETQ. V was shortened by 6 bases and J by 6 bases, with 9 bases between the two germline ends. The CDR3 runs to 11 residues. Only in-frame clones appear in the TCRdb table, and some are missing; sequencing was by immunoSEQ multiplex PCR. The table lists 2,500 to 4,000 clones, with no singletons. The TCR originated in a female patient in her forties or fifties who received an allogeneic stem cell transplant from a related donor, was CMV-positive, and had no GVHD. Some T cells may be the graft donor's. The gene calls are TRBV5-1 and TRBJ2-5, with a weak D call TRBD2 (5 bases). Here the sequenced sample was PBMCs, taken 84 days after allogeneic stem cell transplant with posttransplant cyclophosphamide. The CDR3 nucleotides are TGCGCCAGCATGGGCGGGCAGACCCAGTACTTC. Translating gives CASMGGQTQYF.